Each of the 8 T cell receptor beta chains below was sequenced from the same sample in a study of beta chain features in type 1 diabetes. The antigens of these receptors remain unknown. cDNA synthesis used the whole RNA isolate, giving expressed TCRB sequences. Method: immunoSEQ multiplex PCR; TCRdb's copy keeps in-frame clones and lacks some. The profile shows under 200,000 clones, 10% of them singletons. Study results and limitations: Shortening that was moderate but significant affected the TCRB CDR3s of Type 1 diabetes patients in all four CD4+ subsets.

Sequenced input: central memory CD4+ T cells from blood. These TCRs come from a man aged 30-40 years with type 1 diabetes.

Note on this clone: The junction shows a germline mismatch at one end, possibly a read error. The chain uses TRBV4-1 and TRBJ1-2; TRBD1 matches at 9 bases. The CDR3 loop spans 16 amino acids. CDR1 is MGHRA and CDR2 is YSYEKL in the germline V gene. CDR3: CANSLSRGQGDYGYTF. The CDR3 coding sequence is TGCGCCAACAGCCTTTCTAGGGGACAGGGAGATTATGGCTACACCTTC.

The genes are TRBV7-9 and TRBJ2-3; 8 nucleotides line up with TRBD1. Trimming at V came to 11 bases and at J to 1 base, leaving 11 bases not matched to a gene. The germline gives CDR1 SEHNR, CDR2 FQNEAQ (reference sequence). The CDR3 has 15 amino acids. CDR3 sequence reads: CADTGQGGGTDTQYF. As DNA, the CDR3 is TGTGCCGACACCGGACAGGGAGGAGGCACAGATACGCAGTATTTT.

In this sample, this clone turned up a few times. The chain couples TRBV7-9 to TRBJ2-3; 8 positions agree with TRBD1. The CDR3 length is 16 residues. Per the germline V gene, CDR1 is SEHNR and CDR2 is FQNEAQ (reference sequence). J was trimmed by 2 bases and V by 5 bases; bases with no gene match: 9. The DNA of the CDR3 is TGTGCCAGCAGCCCGACGACAGGGGCCTACACAGATACGCAGTATTTT. This translates into CASSPTTGAYTDTQYF.

This clone was counted ten times or more. The rearrangement joins TRBV27 to TRBJ1-1; a possible D gene is TRBD1 (5 bases). Germline CDR1 MNHEY, CDR2 SMNVEV (reference sequence). CDR3 length: 13 amino acids. V was shortened by 5 bases and J by 4 bases, with 11 bases between the two germline ends. This CDR3 is CASSRMGGTEAFF. The CDR3 bases are TGTGCCAGCAGTCGAATGGGGGGCACTGAAGCTTTCTTT.

This clone was counted only a few times. CDR3 protein: CASSSTGSVTQYF. The DNA of the CDR3 is TGTGCCAGCAGCTCAACAGGGAGTGTGACCCAGTACTTC. The genes are TRBV7-9 and TRBJ2-5; D possibly corresponds to TRBD1 (6 bases). Trimming cost V 4 bases and J 7 bases, with 13 bases left between them. The germline V gene has CDR1 SEHNR and CDR2 FQNEAQ (reference sequence). This CDR3 contains 13 residues.

The V gene is TRBV6-6, the J gene TRBJ2-2, with D possibly matching TRBD1 (5 bases). Germline V gene sequence: CDR1 MNHNY, CDR2 SVGAGI (reference sequence). The CDR3 has 16 residues. The ends were cut back, 6 bases at V and 1 base at J, with 15 bases in the middle. CDR3 coding DNA: TGTGCCAGCAGCTCATGGACAAGGGGGAACACCGGGGAGCTGTTTTTT. Its translation: CASSSWTRGNTGELFF.

This clone was counted between two and nine times. The rearrangement uses TRBV5-1 and TRBJ2-1; TRBD2 matches at 10 bases. Trimming at V came to 2 bases and at J to 8 bases, leaving 4 bases not matched to a gene. CDR3 length equals 14 residues. CDR1 SGHRS and CDR2 YFSETQ come from the germline V gene. CDR3 amino acids: CASSFLAGADEQFF. In DNA form, the CDR3 reads TGCGCCAGCAGCTTCCTAGCGGGAGCCGATGAGCAGTTCTTC.

This clone showed up just a few times. This same CDR3 is encoded by further DNA sequences in the sample. The CDR3 sequence: CASSPLYEQYF. CDR3 bases: TGTGCCAGCAGCCCCCTCTACGAGCAGTACTTC. The rearrangement links TRBV7-9 to TRBJ2-7; D unresolved. With 5 bases removed from V and 3 bases from J, the gap between germline ends came to 5 bases. Germline CDR1 reads SEHNR; CDR2 reads FQNEAQ (reference sequence). CDR3 length: 11 residues.